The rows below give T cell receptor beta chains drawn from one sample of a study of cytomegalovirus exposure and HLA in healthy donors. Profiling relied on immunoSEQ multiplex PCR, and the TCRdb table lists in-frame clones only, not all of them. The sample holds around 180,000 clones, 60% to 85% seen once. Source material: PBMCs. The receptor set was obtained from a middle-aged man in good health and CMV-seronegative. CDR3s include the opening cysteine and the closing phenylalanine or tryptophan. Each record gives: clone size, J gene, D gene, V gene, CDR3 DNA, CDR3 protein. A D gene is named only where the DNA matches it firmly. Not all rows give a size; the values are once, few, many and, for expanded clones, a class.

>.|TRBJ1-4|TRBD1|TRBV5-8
TGTGCCAGCAGCAGGACAGGGTTGGCTAATGAAAAACTGTTTTTT
CASSRTGLANEKLFF
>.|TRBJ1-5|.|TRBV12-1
TGTGCCAGCAGCCGAGACAGAGGGAGGATGTGGAGCAATCAGCCCCAGCATTTT
CASSRDRGRMWSNQPQHF
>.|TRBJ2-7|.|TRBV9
TGTGCCAGCAGCGTTCTTCCGGGAATCAACGAGCAGTACTTC
CASSVLPGINEQYF
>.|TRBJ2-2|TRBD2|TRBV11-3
TGTGCCAGCAGCTGGACTAGCGGGACAGGCGGGGAGCTGTTTTTT
CASSWTSGTGGELFF
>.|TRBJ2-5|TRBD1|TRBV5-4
TGTGCCAGCAGCTCCGGGACAGGGCGAGAGACCCAGTACTTC
CASSSGTGRETQYF
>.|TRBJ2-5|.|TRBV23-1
TGCGCCAGCAGTCCCCTGGGGGGGGCCAACCAAGAGACCCAGTACTTC
CASSPLGGANQETQYF
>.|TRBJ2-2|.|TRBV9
TGTGCCAGCAGCCCCAGCGTGAGAGGGGAGCTGTTTTTT
CASSPSVRGELFF
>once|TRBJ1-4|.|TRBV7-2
TGTGCCAGCAGCGAAAGCTTGAATGAAAAACTGTTTTTT
CASSESLNEKLFF
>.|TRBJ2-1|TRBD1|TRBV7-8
TGTGCCAGCAGCTTGGACAGGGGTCTGAATGAGCAGTTCTTC
CASSLDRGLNEQFF
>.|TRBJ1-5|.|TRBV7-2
TGTGCCAGCAGCTTAGACGCAGGGGCGAACTTGCATTTT
CASSLDAGANLHF